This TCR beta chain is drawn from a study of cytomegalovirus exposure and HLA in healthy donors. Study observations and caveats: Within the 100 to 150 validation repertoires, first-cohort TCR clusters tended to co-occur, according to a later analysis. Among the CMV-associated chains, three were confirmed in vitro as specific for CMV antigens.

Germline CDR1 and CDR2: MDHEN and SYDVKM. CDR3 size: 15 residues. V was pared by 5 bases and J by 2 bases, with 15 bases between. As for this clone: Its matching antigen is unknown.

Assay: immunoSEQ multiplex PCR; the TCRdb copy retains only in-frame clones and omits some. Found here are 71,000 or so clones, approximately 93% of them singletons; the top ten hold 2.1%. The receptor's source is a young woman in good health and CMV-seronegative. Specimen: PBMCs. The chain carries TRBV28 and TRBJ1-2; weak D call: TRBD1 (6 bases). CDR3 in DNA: TGTGCCAGCAGTGGGACACCTTCTCTCAACTATGGCTACACCTTC. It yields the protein CASSGTPSLNYGYTF.